Listed below are T cell receptor beta chains from one sample, sequenced in a study of lymphopenia after photon versus proton radiotherapy. Repertoires were generated with immunoSEQ multiplex PCR, while TCRdb's copy carries only in-frame clones and drops some. Of more than 60,000 clones listed, approximately 83% are singletons. Material: peripheral blood, obtained from a patient treated with photon-based radiotherapy. These receptors were collected from a middle-aged man with gastric cancer. CDR3s include the opening cysteine and the closing phenylalanine or tryptophan. The D gene is left open where the match is weak. Size is omitted from some rows. Given values are once, few, many or a class for expanded clones.

j_call clone_size d_call cdr3_length v_call cdr3_aa cdr3_nt
TRBJ2-1 NA TRBD2 13 TRBV11-2 CASSPNRAGEQFF TGTGCCAGCAGCCCGAACCGAGCGGGGGAGCAGTTCTTC
TRBJ1-1 many NA 15 TRBV6-4 CASSESQGEVTEAFF TGTGCCAGCAGTGAGTCCCAGGGCGAGGTCACTGAAGCTTTCTTT
TRBJ2-5 NA NA 13 TRBV2 CASSAGQQETQYF TGTGCCAGCAGTGCGGGACAACAAGAGACCCAGTACTTC
TRBJ1-1 NA NA 14 TRBV10-3 CAISFDRLGTEAFF TGTGCCATCAGTTTTGACAGGTTGGGCACTGAAGCTTTCTTT
TRBJ1-5 once NA 14 TRBV30 CAWSVGADNQPQHF TGTGCCTGGAGTGTTGGGGCAGACAATCAGCCCCAGCATTTT
TRBJ2-7 NA TRBD1 14 TRBV9 CASSTRTGPYEQYF TGTGCCAGCAGCACACGGACAGGCCCCTACGAGCAGTACTTC
TRBJ2-1 NA TRBD1 14 TRBV5-4 CASRSGTGSDEQFF TGTGCCAGCAGATCCGGGACAGGGAGCGATGAGCAGTTCTTC
TRBJ1-5 NA NA 14 TRBV9 CASSVDGSNQPQHF TGTGCCAGCAGCGTAGATGGTAGCAATCAGCCCCAGCATTTT
TRBJ1-5 NA NA 13 TRBV2 CASSENRVEPQHF TGTGCCAGCAGTGAAAACAGGGTCGAACCCCAGCATTTT
TRBJ1-2 NA NA 16 TRBV9 CASSTDGGPTNYGYTF TGTGCCAGCAGCACGGACGGAGGGCCAACTAACTATGGCTACACCTTC
TRBJ2-5 NA TRBD1 14 TRBV10-3 CATKDRSTQETQYF TGTGCCACCAAGGACAGGAGTACACAAGAGACCCAGTACTTC
TRBJ2-1 NA TRBD1 17 TRBV19 CASSTSTGTGRLNEQFF TGTGCCAGTAGTACCTCTACCGGGACAGGGCGTCTCAATGAGCAGTTCTTC
TRBJ2-5 NA NA 14 TRBV6-1 CASSDIPLGETQYF TGTGCCAGCAGTGATATTCCATTGGGGGAGACCCAGTACTTC
TRBJ2-1 NA NA 13 TRBV14 CASSQWGGHEQFF TGTGCCAGCAGCCAATGGGGGGGCCATGAGCAGTTCTTC
TRBJ2-3 once TRBD2 13 TRBV19 CATGGGFADTQYF TGTGCCACAGGCGGGGGTTTCGCAGATACGCAGTATTTT
TRBJ2-5 NA NA 14 TRBV7-9 CASSLQGIQETQYF TGTGCCAGCAGCTTACAGGGGATCCAAGAGACCCAGTACTTC
TRBJ1-6 NA NA 14 TRBV5-4 CASSQRQRNSPLHF TGTGCCAGCAGCCAACGACAACGTAATTCACCCCTCCACTTT
TRBJ1-3 NA TRBD1 15 TRBV9 CASSVDRGPGNTIYF TGTGCCAGCAGCGTAGACAGGGGGCCAGGAAACACCATATATTTT
TRBJ2-3 NA TRBD2 15 TRBV7-2 CASSLRQRGTDTQYF TGTGCCAGCAGCTTACGACAGCGGGGTACAGATACGCAGTATTTT
TRBJ1-3 once NA 19 TRBV19 CASRKAGTSPLSSGNTIYF TGTGCCAGTAGAAAAGCCGGGACATCTCCGTTAAGCTCTGGAAACACCATATATTTT
TRBJ2-7 NA TRBD2 14 TRBV19 CASSITGGSYEQYF TGTGCCAGTAGTATTACCGGGGGGTCCTACGAGCAGTACTTC
TRBJ2-1 NA NA 14 TRBV25-1 CASSEAGFYNEQFF TGTGCCAGCAGTGAAGCGGGGTTCTACAATGAGCAGTTCTTC
TRBJ1-5 NA NA 12 TRBV6-6 CASSPPEQPQHF TGTGCCAGCAGCCCCCCCGAACAGCCCCAGCATTTT
TRBJ2-7 few TRBD1 16 TRBV4-2 CASSQDGTGGSYEQYF TGTGCCAGCAGCCAAGATGGGACAGGGGGCTCCTACGAGCAGTACTTC
TRBJ1-4 NA NA 15 TRBV5-5 CASSPVYRVNEKLFF TGTGCCAGCAGTCCGGTATACAGGGTTAACGAAAAACTGTTTTTT
TRBJ2-2 once NA 17 TRBV7-2 CASSLGSWDPHTGELFF TGTGCCAGCAGCTTAGGCTCCTGGGACCCTCACACCGGGGAGCTGTTTTTT
TRBJ2-1 NA NA 15 TRBV19 CASSIEGASYNEQFF TGTGCCAGTAGTATAGAGGGGGCTTCCTACAATGAGCAGTTCTTC
TRBJ1-5 NA NA 13 TRBV5-4 CASGRDTNQPQHF TGTGCCAGCGGACGGGACACCAATCAGCCCCAGCATTTT
TRBJ2-7 few NA 14 TRBV5-1 CASSLAGSLGEQYF TGCGCCAGCAGCTTGGCCGGGTCCCTAGGGGAGCAGTACTTC
TRBJ2-3 NA NA 14 TRBV29-1 CSVEGRGGTDTQYF TGCAGCGTTGAGGGCAGGGGGGGCACAGATACGCAGTATTTT
TRBJ1-2 NA NA 16 TRBV7-9 CASSPGGGPLNYGYTF TGTGCCAGCAGCCCCGGAGGGGGGCCTTTAAACTATGGCTACACCTTC
TRBJ2-1 NA TRBD1 19 TRBV4-3 CASSPTKTPQRDRGCEQFF TGCGCCAGCAGCCCCACCAAGACACCCCAGAGGGACAGGGGATGTGAGCAGTTCTTC
TRBJ1-1 once NA 13 TRBV12-5 CASGLSLDTEAFF TGTGCTAGTGGTCTGTCTTTAGACACTGAAGCTTTCTTT
TRBJ2-3 once NA 13 TRBV6-5 CASRRGGQDTQYF TGTGCCAGCAGGAGGGGGGGCCAGGATACGCAGTATTTT
TRBJ1-4 NA NA 14 TRBV6-5 CASSYSSSNEKLFF TGTGCCAGCAGTTACTCTTCCTCTAATGAAAAACTGTTTTTT
TRBJ1-1 NA TRBD1 16 TRBV5-1 CASSRRTGLSNTEAFF TGCGCCAGCAGCAGAAGGACAGGGCTATCGAACACTGAAGCTTTCTTT
TRBJ1-2 once NA 15 TRBV11-2 CASSLDLLGNYGYTF TGTGCCAGCAGCTTAGATCTGCTCGGTAACTATGGCTACACCTTC
TRBJ2-5 NA TRBD1 14 TRBV7-2 CASSPRTGKVAQYF TGTGCCAGCAGCCCCCGGACAGGGAAAGTGGCCCAGTACTTC
TRBJ2-2 NA NA 17 TRBV14 CASSQSIGTASRGELFF TGTGCCAGCAGCCAGTCAATCGGGACCGCCAGTCGGGGGGAGCTGTTTTTT
TRBJ1-1 NA TRBD1 17 TRBV9 CASSFGQGHSRNTEAFF TGTGCCAGCAGCTTCGGACAGGGCCATAGTCGGAACACTGAAGCTTTCTTT
TRBJ2-1 NA NA 11 TRBV20-1 CSAWKGNEQFF TGCAGTGCTTGGAAGGGCAATGAGCAGTTCTTC
TRBJ2-7 NA NA 11 TRBV29-1 CSVLVSYEQYF TGCAGCGTGCTGGTGTCCTACGAGCAGTACTTC
TRBJ2-7 once TRBD2 14 TRBV7-2 CASSLSGGPYEQYF TGTGCCAGCAGCCTGAGCGGGGGGCCCTACGAGCAGTACTTC
TRBJ2-2 NA TRBD2 14 TRBV6-4 CAKASGEATGELFF TGTGCCAAGGCTAGCGGGGAGGCCACCGGGGAGCTGTTTTTT
TRBJ1-2 once TRBD1 15 TRBV15 CATSRPTGGNYGYTF TGTGCCACCAGCAGGCCGACAGGGGGCAACTATGGCTACACCTTC
TRBJ2-1 NA TRBD2 16 TRBV7-2 CASSLASSGGTGEQFF TGTGCCAGCAGCTTAGCGTCGAGCGGGGGGACCGGGGAGCAGTTCTTC
TRBJ2-7 NA NA 14 TRBV27 CASSFDLQVGEQYF TGTGCCAGCAGTTTTGATCTCCAGGTCGGGGAGCAGTACTTC
TRBJ1-6 NA NA 15 TRBV5-1 CASSAGGGPNSPLHF TGCGCCAGCAGCGCGGGGGGAGGGCCTAATTCACCCCTCCACTTT
TRBJ2-2 NA NA 15 TRBV4-3 CASSQGHLNTGELFF TGCGCCAGCAGCCAGGGACACCTTAACACCGGGGAGCTGTTTTTT
TRBJ2-7 NA NA 13 TRBV11-2 CASSFIGAYEQYF TGTGCCAGCAGCTTCATCGGGGCCTACGAGCAGTACTTC
TRBJ2-3 NA NA 13 TRBV2 CATGGVGTDTQYF TGTGCCACCGGGGGTGTGGGGACGGATACGCAGTATTTT